This TCR beta chain derives from a study of blood T cell repertoires in COVID-19. The overall study: The study drew acute and convalescent COVID-19 samples from the United States, Italy and Spain. Sources were T cells, B-cell-depleted T cells, or PBMCs; the material itself was cDNA or gDNA.

Per the original data handling: By means of reference gene primer amplification, nucleated cell counts were estimated. The data were produced by immunoSEQ multiplex PCR, yet TCRdb's version contains in-frame clones alone and is incomplete. The DNA gave D and trimming, while V, J and clone size come from that table. The sample contains over 70,000 clones, 78% of which appear only once. The germline V gene has CDR1 LNHDA and CDR2 SQIVND (reference sequence). The V end lost 5 bases, the J end lost 0 bases, and 7 bases lay between the germline ends. This CDR3 has 13 residues. This clone occurred a few times. This sample includes further DNA sequences coding for the same CDR3.

The clonotype was recovered from a man aged 70 or older with COVID-19, enrolled during active disease. Sample: peripheral blood. The chain links TRBV19 to TRBJ1-1; D perhaps matches TRBD1 (5 bases). This CDR3 is CASSRQMNTEAFF. CDR3 in DNA: TGTGCCAGTAGTCGACAGATGAACACTGAAGCTTTCTTT. The variable domain in full, with the rest retrieved from reference TRBV19 and TRBJ1-1, is DGGITQSPKYLFRKEGQNVTLSCEQNLNHDAMYWYRQDPGQGLRLIYYSQIVNDFQKGDIAEGYSVSREKKESFPLTVTSAQKNPTAFYLCASSRQMNTEAFFGQGTRLTVV.